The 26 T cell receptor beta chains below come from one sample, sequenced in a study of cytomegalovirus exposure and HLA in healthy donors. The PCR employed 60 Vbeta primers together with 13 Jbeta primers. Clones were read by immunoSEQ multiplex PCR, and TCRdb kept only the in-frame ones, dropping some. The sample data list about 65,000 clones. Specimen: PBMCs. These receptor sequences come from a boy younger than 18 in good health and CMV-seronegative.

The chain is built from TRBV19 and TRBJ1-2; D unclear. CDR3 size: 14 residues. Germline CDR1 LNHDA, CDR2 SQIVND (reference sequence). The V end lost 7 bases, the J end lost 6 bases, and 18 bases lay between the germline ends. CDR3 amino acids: CASIPGREVDGYTF. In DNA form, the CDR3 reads TGTGCCAGTATCCCCGGGAGGGAAGTTGATGGCTACACCTTC.

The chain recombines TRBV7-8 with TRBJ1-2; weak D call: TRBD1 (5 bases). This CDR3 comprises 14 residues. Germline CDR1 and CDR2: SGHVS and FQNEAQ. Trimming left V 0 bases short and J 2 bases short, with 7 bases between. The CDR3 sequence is CASSLAGANYGYTF. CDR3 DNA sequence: TGTGCCAGCAGCTTAGCAGGGGCGAACTATGGCTACACCTTC.

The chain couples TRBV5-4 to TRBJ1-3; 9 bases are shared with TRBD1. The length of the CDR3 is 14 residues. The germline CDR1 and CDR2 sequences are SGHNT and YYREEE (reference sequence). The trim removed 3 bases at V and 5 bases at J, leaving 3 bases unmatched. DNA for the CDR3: TGTGCCAGCAGCTCAGGACAGGGGAGAAACACCATATATTTT. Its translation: CASSSGQGRNTIYF.

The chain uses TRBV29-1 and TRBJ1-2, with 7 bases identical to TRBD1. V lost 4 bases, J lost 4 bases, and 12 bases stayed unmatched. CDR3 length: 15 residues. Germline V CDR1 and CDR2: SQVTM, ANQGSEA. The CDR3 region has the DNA TGCAGCGTTGTTCTTCCCCTCGACAGGGTCTATGGCTACACCTTC. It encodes CSVVLPLDRVYGYTF.

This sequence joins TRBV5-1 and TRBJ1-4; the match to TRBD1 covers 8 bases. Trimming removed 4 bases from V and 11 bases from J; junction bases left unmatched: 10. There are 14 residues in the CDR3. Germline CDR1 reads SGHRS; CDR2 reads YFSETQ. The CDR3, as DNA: TGCGCCAGCAGCCCCGGACAGGGTGAGCGGAAACTGTTTTTT. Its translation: CASSPGQGERKLFF.

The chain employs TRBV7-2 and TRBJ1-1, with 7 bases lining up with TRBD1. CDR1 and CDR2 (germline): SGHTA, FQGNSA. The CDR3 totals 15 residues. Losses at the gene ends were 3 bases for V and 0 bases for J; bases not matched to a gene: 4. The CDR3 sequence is CASSFDRVVNTEAFF. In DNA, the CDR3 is TGTGCCAGCAGCTTCGACAGGGTGGTGAACACTGAAGCTTTCTTT.

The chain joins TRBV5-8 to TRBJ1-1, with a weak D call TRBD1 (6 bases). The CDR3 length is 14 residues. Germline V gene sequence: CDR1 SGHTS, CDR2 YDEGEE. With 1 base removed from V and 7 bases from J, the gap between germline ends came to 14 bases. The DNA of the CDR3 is TGTGCCAGCAGCTTGTACGGGGGGCCCGGTGAAGCTTTCTTT. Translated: CASSLYGGPGEAFF.

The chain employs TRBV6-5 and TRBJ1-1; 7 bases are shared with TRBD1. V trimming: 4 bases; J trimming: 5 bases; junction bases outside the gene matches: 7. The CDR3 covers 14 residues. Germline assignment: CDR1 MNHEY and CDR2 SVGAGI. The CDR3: CASSSTHRGTEAFF. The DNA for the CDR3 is TGTGCCAGCAGTTCCACACACAGGGGAACTGAAGCTTTCTTT.

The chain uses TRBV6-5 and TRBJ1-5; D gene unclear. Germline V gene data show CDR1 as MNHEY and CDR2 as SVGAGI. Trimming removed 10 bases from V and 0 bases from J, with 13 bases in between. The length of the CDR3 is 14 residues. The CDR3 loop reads CATSPPGSNQPQHF. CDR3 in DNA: TGTGCCACATCACCCCCCGGTAGCAATCAGCCCCAGCATTTT.

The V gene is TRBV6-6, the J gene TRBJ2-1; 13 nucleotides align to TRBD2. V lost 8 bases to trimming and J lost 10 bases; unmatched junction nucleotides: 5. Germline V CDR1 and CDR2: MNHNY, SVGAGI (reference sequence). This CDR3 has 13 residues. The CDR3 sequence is CASRTSGGYEQFF. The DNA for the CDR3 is TGTGCCAGCCGGACTAGCGGGGGTTACGAGCAGTTCTTC.

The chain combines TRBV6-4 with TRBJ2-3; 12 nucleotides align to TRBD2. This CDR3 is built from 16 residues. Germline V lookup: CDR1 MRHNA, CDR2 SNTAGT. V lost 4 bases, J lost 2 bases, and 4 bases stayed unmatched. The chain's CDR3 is CASSALAGGNTDTQYF. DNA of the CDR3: TGTGCCAGCAGTGCCCTAGCGGGGGGGAACACAGATACGCAGTATTTT.

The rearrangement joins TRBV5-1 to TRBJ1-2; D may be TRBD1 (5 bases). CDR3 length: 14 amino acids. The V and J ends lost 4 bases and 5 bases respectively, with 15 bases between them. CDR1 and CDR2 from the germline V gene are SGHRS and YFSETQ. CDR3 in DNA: TGCGCCAGCAGCGAGGGCGGAGGGGCATATGGCTACACCTTC. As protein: CASSEGGGAYGYTF.

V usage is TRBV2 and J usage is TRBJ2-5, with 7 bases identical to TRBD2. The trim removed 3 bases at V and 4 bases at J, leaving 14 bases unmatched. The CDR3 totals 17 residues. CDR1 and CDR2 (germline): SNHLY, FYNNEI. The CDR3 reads CASSEAGVVVLGETQYF. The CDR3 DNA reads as TGTGCCAGCAGTGAGGCGGGGGTTGTAGTTTTGGGAGAGACCCAGTACTTC.

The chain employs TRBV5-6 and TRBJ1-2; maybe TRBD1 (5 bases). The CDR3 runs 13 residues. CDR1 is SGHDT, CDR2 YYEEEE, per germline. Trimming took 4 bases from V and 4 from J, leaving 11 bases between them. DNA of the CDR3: TGTGCCAGCAGCCTACAGGTTAGCTATGGCTACACCTTC. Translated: CASSLQVSYGYTF.

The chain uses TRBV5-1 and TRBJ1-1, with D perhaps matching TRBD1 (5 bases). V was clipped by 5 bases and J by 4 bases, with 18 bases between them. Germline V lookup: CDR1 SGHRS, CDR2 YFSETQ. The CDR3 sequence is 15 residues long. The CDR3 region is CASSFGTGGTTEAFF. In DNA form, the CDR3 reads TGCGCCAGCAGTTTTGGGACTGGAGGGACCACTGAAGCTTTCTTT.

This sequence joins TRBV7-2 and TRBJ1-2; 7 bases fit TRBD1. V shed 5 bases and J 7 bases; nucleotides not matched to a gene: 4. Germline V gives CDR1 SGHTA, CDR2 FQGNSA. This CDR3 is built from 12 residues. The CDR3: CASSPAGGGYTF. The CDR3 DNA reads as TGTGCCAGCAGCCCTGCAGGGGGTGGCTACACCTTC.

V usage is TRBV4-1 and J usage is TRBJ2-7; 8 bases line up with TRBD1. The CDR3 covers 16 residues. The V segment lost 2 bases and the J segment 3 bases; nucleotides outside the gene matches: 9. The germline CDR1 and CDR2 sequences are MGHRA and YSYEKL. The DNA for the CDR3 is TGCGCCAGCAGCCAATGGTTTGGGACAGGATTCTACGAGCAGTACTTC. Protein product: CASSQWFGTGFYEQYF.

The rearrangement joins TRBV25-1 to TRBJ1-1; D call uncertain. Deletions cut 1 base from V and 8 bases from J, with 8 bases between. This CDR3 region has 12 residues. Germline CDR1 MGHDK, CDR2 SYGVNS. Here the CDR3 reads CASSELGREAFF. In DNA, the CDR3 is TGTGCCAGCAGTGAATTGGGCAGAGAAGCTTTCTTT.

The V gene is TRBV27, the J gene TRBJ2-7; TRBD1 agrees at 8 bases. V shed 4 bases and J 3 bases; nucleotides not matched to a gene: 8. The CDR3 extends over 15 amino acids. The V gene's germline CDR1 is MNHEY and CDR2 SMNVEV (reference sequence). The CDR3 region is CASSSITGGSYEQYF. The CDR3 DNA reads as TGTGCCAGCAGTTCCATCACAGGGGGTAGCTACGAGCAGTACTTC.

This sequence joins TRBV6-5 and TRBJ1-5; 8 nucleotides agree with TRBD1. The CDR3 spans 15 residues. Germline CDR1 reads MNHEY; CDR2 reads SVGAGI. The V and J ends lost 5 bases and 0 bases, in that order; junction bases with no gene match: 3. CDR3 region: CASSTGGYSNQPQHF. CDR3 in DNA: TGTGCCAGCAGTACAGGGGGTTATAGCAATCAGCCCCAGCATTTT.

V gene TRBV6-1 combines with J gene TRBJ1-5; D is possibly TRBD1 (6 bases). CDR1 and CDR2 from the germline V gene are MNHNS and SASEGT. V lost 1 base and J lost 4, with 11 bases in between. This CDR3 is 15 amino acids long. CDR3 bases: TGTGCCAGCAGTGAAGACAGGGCCCCTAATCAGCCCCAGCATTTT. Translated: CASSEDRAPNQPQHF.

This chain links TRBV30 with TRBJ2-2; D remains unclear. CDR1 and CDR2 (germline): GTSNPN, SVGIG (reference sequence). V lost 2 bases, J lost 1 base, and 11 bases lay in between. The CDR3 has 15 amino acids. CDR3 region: CAWSIRGLNTGELFF. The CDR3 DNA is TGTGCCTGGAGTATCCGAGGTCTGAACACCGGGGAGCTGTTTTTT.

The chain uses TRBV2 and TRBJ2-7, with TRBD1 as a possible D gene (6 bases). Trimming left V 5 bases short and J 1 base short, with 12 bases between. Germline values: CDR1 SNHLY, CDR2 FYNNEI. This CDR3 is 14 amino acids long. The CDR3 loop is CASSPGHLSYEQYF. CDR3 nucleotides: TGTGCCAGCAGTCCGGGACACCTTTCCTACGAGCAGTACTTC.

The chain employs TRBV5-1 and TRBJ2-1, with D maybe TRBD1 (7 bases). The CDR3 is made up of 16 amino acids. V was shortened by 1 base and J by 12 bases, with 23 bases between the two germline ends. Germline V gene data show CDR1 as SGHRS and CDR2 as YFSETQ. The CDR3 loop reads CASSLIGGQGGQGQFF. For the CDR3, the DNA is TGCGCCAGCAGCTTGATTGGCGGGCAGGGGGGTCAGGGGCAGTTCTTC.

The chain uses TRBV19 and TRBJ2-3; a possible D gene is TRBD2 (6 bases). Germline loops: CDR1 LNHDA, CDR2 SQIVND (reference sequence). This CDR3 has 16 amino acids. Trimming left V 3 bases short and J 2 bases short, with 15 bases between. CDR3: CASSMSAGGLTDTQYF. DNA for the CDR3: TGTGCCAGTAGTATGTCAGCGGGCGGTCTCACAGATACGCAGTATTTT.

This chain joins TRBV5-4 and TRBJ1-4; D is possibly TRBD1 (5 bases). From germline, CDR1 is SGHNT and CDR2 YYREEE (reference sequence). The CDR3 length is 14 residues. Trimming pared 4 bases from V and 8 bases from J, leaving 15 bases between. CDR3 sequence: CASSPTHGGEKLFF. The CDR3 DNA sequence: TGTGCCAGCAGCCCGACGCATGGGGGGGAAAAACTGTTTTTT.